A single sample gave rise to the 19 T cell receptor beta chains below, sequenced in a study of CD8 T cells in Susac syndrome. The RNA, roughly 0.45 to 1 ug, was put through reverse transcription using random hexamers. TCRdb recomputed calls from the immunoSEQ multiplex PCR reads with MiXCR, one row per CDR3 protein. Counted here are about 400,000 distinct CDR3 sequences, 85% to 90% occurring once; the ten biggest clones make up around 0.12%. The sequencing sample was made of CD8+ T cells from PBMCs. The receptors here all came from a human donor with multiple sclerosis.

V and J are TRBV7-9 and TRBJ2-1; 7 nucleotides match TRBD1. CDR1 and CDR2 (germline): SEHNR, FQNEAQ (reference sequence). The CDR3 is 19 amino acids. The trim removed 3 bases at V and 0 bases at J, leaving 14 bases unmatched. CDR3 nucleotide sequence: TGTGCCAGCAGCTTGCCTAGAACAGGGGACCAAAGCTCCTACAATGAGCAGTTCTTC. Encoded protein: CASSLPRTGDQSSYNEQFF.

The chain employs TRBV7-2 and TRBJ2-7; 8 bases line up with TRBD1. The length of the CDR3 is 14 residues. Germline assignment: CDR1 SGHTA and CDR2 FQGNSA. V was pared by 2 bases and J by 3 bases, with 3 bases of the junction left unmatched. CDR3 DNA: TGTGCCAGCAGCTTACCGGGACAGGACTACGAGCAGTACTTC. Translating it yields CASSLPGQDYEQYF.

The genes are TRBV5-5 and TRBJ1-5; possible D gene TRBD1, 5 bases. CDR1 is SGHKS, CDR2 YYEKEE, per germline (reference sequence). V lost 4 bases and J 5 bases, leaving 10 bases between the germline ends. This CDR3 is built from 13 residues. The CDR3 loop is CASSIGGDQPQHF. The CDR3 DNA reads TGTGCCAGCAGCATTGGGGGGGATCAGCCCCAGCATTTT.

The gene calls are TRBV3-1 and TRBJ2-7, with TRBD2 identical over 9 bases. This CDR3 has 17 residues. Germline V lookup: CDR1 LGHDT, CDR2 YNNKEL (reference sequence). V trimming: 1 base; J trimming: 5 bases; junction bases outside the gene matches: 12. The DNA of the CDR3 is TGTGCCAGCAGCCAAGGTGCTCGGCGGGAGGGCCAGGACGAGCAGTACTTC. The encoded protein is CASSQGARREGQDEQYF.

The V and J genes are TRBV7-6 and TRBJ1-5, with 11 bases fitting TRBD1. Germline CDR1 reads SGHVS; CDR2 reads FNYEAQ. The CDR3 runs 19 residues. V was pared by 5 bases and J by 0 bases, with 12 bases of the junction left unmatched. CDR3 nucleotide sequence: TGTGCCAGCAGCCGCGGTAGGGGACAGGGGGATTATAGCAATCAGCCCCAGCATTTT. It codes for CASSRGRGQGDYSNQPQHF.

The V and J genes are TRBV24-1 and TRBJ2-1; 10 bases line up with TRBD1. The length of the CDR3 is 15 residues. CDR1 is KGHDR, CDR2 SFDVKD, per germline. After removal of 7 bases from V and 3 bases from J, the junction contained 5 bases not matched to a gene. The CDR3 loop reads CATSPTGGIYNEQFF. CDR3 nucleotides: TGTGCCACCAGCCCGACAGGGGGCATCTACAATGAGCAGTTCTTC.

This clonotype has just a few counts. The V and J genes are TRBV5-1 and TRBJ2-3; the D is unclear. The germline V and J ends were trimmed by 1 base and 0 bases, with 9 bases remaining between them. This CDR3 is built from 15 residues. CDR1 SGHRS and CDR2 YFSETQ come from the germline V gene. In DNA form, the CDR3 reads TGCGCCAGCAGCTTGTTACGCACTAGCACAGATACGCAGTATTTT. Amino acid sequence: CASSLLRTSTDTQYF.

This rearrangement joins TRBV12-3 or TRBV12-4 to TRBJ1-1; D gene uncertain. This CDR3 comprises 13 residues. V was cut by 7 bases and J by 1 base, with 10 bases left in between. This chain's CDR3 is CASTMVANTEAFF. The CDR3, as DNA: TGTGCCAGCACAATGGTAGCGAACACTGAAGCTTTCTTT.

V and J are TRBV29-1 and TRBJ2-7; D might be TRBD2 (5 bases). This CDR3 is 13 amino acids long. The V gene's germline CDR1 is SQVTM and CDR2 ANQGSEA. V was trimmed by 3 bases and J by 6 bases, leaving 15 bases between them. CDR3 coding DNA: TGCAGCGTTGAGGGTCCCAAAGAGGGCGAGCAGTACTTC. Encoded protein: CSVEGPKEGEQYF.

The chain joins TRBV15 to TRBJ2-2; either TRBD1 or TRBD2 may supply D (5 bases each). This CDR3 has 15 amino acids. The V end lost 4 bases, the J end lost 4 bases, and 13 bases lay between the germline ends. Germline V CDR1 and CDR2: LNHNV, YYDKDF (reference sequence). The CDR3 DNA reads as TGTGCCACCAGCACTACCGGGGCAATCACCGGGGAGCTGTTTTTT. It translates to CATSTTGAITGELFF.

This clonotype occurred once. The V gene is TRBV29-1, the J gene TRBJ2-3, with 7 bases fitting TRBD2. Trimming cost V 3 bases and J 3 bases; bases outside gene matches: 12. Germline V lookup: CDR1 SQVTM, CDR2 ANQGSEA. This CDR3 has 16 amino acids. CDR3 sequence reads: CSVDRPELAPTDTQYF. DNA of the CDR3: TGCAGCGTTGACCGCCCCGAACTAGCGCCGACAGATACGCAGTATTTT.

This clonotype appeared a few times. For the CDR3, the DNA is TGCGCCAGCAGTTTCGGGACTAGCGACAATGAGCAGTTCTTC. Translating gives CASSFGTSDNEQFF. This chain links TRBV5-1 with TRBJ2-1; TRBD2 agrees at 10 bases. This CDR3 is built from 14 residues. Trimming removed 5 bases from V and 5 bases from J; junction bases left unmatched: 4. The V gene's germline CDR1 is SGHRS and CDR2 YFSETQ.

The chain combines TRBV15 with TRBJ2-3; no firm D call. Germline V gives CDR1 LNHNV, CDR2 YYDKDF (reference sequence). The CDR3 runs 13 residues. V gave up 4 bases and J gave up 4 bases, with 9 bases separating them. Written as DNA, the CDR3 is TGTGCCACCAGCACAGACTCTGCAGATACGCAGTATTTT. Residues: CATSTDSADTQYF.

The V call is TRBV21-1, the J call TRBJ2-3; the table's D call, TRBD1, was not checked against the DNA. TRBV21-1 is classified as a pseudogene. The CDR3 has 18 residues. CDR3 in amino acids: CASSKAPVPGGGTDTQYF. The CDR3 DNA sequence: TGTGCCAGCAGCAAAGCCCCGGTTCCAGGGGGGGGTACAGATACGCAGTATTTT.

V and J are TRBV25-1 and TRBJ1-1; D possibly corresponds to TRBD1 (5 bases). The V end lost 3 bases, the J end lost 3 bases, and 8 bases lay between the germline ends. CDR1 is MGHDK, CDR2 SYGVNS, per germline. This CDR3 is built from 13 residues. The DNA for the CDR3 is TGTGCCAGCAGTGAGGGGCTGCACACTGAAGCTTTCTTT. Protein: CASSEGLHTEAFF.

The chain links TRBV4-1 to TRBJ1-1; D call uncertain. This CDR3 is 14 amino acids long. Trimming took off 0 bases at V and 5 bases at J, with 10 bases between the two ends. Germline lookup yields CDR1 MGHRA and CDR2 YSYEKL. CDR3 DNA sequence: TGCGCCAGCAGCCAAGACATCGTGTTTACTGAAGCTTTCTTT. This gives the protein CASSQDIVFTEAFF.

The genes are TRBV30 and TRBJ2-5; D is perhaps TRBD2 (6 bases). The CDR3 length is 14 residues. Deletions cut 0 bases from V and 1 base from J, with 9 bases between. The germline CDR1 and CDR2 sequences are GTSNPN and SVGIG (reference sequence). CDR3 DNA sequence: TGTGCCTGGAGTGTGGTCGGGGGCCAAGAGACCCAGTACTTC. Its protein is CAWSVVGGQETQYF.

This clonotype was counted only a few times. J is TRBJ2-7 and V is TRBV27, with 7 nucleotides matching TRBD2. V trimming: 6 bases; J trimming: 0 bases; junction bases outside the gene matches: 5. Germline CDR1 MNHEY, CDR2 SMNVEV (reference sequence). CDR3 size: 14 residues. As DNA, the CDR3 is TGTGCCAGCAGCTTCAGCGGGAACTCCTACGAGCAGTACTTC. Translated: CASSFSGNSYEQYF.

The chain is built from TRBV28 and TRBJ2-7; either TRBD1 or TRBD2 may supply D (5 bases each). V was cut by 5 bases and J by 5 bases, with 22 bases left in between. The V gene's germline CDR1 is MDHEN and CDR2 SYDVKM. The length of the CDR3 is 16 residues. The CDR3: CASSPMGTPSEHEQYF. CDR3 sequence (DNA): TGTGCCAGCAGTCCCATGGGGACCCCCTCTGAGCACGAGCAGTACTTC.